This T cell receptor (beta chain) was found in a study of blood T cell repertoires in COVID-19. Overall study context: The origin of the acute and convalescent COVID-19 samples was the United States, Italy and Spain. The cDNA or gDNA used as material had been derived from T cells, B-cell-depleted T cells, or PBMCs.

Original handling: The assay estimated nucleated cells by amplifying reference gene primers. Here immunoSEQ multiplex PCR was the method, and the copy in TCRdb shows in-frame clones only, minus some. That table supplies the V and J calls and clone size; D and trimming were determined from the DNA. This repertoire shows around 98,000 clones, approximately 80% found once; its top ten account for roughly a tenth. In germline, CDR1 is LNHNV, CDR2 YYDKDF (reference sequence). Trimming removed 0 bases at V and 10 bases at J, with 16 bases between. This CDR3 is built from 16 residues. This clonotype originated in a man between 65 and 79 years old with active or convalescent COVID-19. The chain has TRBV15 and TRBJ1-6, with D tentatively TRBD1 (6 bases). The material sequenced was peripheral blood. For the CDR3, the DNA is TGTGCCACCAGCAGAGACGCACAGGGACGTGGGTCACCCCTCCACTTT. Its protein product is CATSRDAQGRGSPLHF.